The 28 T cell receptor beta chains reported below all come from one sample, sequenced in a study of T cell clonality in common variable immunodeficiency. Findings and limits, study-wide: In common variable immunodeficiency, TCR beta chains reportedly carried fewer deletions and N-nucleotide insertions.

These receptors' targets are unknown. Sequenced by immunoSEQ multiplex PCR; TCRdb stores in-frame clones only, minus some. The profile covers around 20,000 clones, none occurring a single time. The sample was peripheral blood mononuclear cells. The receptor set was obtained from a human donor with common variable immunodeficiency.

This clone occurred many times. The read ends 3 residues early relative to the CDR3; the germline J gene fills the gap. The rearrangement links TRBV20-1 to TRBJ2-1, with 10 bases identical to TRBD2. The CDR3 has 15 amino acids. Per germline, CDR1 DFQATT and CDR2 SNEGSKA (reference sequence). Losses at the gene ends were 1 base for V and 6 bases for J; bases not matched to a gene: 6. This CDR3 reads CSARGSGGDRNEQFF. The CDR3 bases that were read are TGCAGTGCTAGAGGGAGCGGGGGGGATCGCAATGAG.

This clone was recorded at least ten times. The sequenced CDR3 bases are TGTGCCTGGAGGTGGGACAGTTTTAATGAAAAA. Translation gives CAWRWDSFNEK. The full CDR3 protein is CAWRWDSFNEKLFF. The V and J genes are TRBV30 and TRBJ1-4; 7 bases are a match to TRBD1. Sequencing ends 3 residues short of the CDR3 end; the germline J gene provides the rest. Germline CDR1 and CDR2: GTSNPN and SVGIG (reference sequence). After removal of 3 bases from V and 4 bases from J, the junction contained 5 bases not matched to a gene. CDR3 length equals 14 residues.

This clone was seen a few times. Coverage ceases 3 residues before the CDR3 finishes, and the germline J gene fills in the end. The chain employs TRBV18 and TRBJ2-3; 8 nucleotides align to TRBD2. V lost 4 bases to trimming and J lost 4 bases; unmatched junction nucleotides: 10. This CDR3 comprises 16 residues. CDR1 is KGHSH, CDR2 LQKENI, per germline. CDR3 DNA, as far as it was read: TGTGCCAGCTCACAAAGCGGGGGAAGTGCAGCAGATACG. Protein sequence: CASSQSGGSAADT. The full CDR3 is CASSQSGGSAADTQYF.

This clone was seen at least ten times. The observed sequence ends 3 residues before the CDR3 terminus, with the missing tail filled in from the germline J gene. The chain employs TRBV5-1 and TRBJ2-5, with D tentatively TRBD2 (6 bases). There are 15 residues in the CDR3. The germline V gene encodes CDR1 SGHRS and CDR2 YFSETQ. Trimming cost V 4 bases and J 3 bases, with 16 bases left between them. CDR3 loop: CASSTGLQWEETQYF. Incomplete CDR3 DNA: TGCGCCAGCAGCACGGGACTTCAATGGGAAGAGACC.

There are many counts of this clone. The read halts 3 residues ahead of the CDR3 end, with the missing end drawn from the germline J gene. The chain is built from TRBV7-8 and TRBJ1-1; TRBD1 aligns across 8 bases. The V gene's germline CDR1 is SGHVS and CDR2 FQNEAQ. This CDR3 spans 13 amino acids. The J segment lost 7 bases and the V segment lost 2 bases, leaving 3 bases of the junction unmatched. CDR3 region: CASSLTGQGEAFF. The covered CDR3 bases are TGTGCCAGCAGCTTAACCGGACAGGGTGAA. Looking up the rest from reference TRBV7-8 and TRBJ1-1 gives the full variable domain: GAGVSQSPRYKVAKRGQDVALRCDPISGHVSLFWYQQALGQGPEFLTYFQNEAQLDKSGLPSDRFFAERPEGSVSTLKIQRTQQEDSAVYLCASSLTGQGEAFFGQGTRLTVV.

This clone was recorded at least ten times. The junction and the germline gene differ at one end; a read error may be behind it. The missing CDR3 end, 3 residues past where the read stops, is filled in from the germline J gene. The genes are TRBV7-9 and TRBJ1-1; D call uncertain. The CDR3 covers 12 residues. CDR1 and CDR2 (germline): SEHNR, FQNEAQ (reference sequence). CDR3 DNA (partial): TGTGCCAGCACCTTAGGAGGGACTGAA. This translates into CASTLGGTE. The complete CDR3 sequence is CASTLGGTEAFF.

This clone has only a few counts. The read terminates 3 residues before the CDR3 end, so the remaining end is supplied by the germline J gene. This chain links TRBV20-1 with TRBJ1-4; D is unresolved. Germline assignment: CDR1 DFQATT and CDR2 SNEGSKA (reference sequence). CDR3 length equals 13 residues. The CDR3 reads CSARQSLSKGLFF. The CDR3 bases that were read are TGCAGTGCTAGACAGTCCCTCTCAAAAGGA.

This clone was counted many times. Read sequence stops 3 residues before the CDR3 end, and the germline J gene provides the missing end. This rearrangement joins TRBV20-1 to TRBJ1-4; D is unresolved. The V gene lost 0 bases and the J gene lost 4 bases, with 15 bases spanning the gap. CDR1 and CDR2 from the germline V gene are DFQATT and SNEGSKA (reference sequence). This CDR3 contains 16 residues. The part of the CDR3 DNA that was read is TGCAGTGCTAGAGATCTCCGGGTCAGCCATAATGAAAAA. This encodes CSARDLRVSHNEK. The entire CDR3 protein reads CSARDLRVSHNEKLFF.

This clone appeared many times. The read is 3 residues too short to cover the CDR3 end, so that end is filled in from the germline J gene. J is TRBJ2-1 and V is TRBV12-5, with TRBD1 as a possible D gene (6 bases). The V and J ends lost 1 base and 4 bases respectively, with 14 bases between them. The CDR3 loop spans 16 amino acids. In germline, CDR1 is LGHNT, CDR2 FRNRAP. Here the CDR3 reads CASGLDKGQGYNEQFF. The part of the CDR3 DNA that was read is TGTGCTAGTGGTTTGGACAAAGGTCAGGGGTACAATGAG.

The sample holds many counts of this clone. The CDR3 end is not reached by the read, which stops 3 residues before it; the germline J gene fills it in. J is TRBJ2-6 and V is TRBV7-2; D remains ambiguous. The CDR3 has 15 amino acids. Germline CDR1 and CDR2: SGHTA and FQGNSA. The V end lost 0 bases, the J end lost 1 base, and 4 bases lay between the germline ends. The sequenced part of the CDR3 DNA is TGTGCCAGCAGCTTAGCGCTATCTGGGGCCAACGTC. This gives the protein CASSLALSGANV. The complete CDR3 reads CASSLALSGANVLTF. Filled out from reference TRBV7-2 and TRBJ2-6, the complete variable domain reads GAGVSQSPSNKVTEKGKDVELRCDPISGHTALYWYRQSLGQGLEFLIYFQGNSAPDKSGLPSDRFSAERTGGSVSTLTIQRTQQEDSAVYLCASSLALSGANVLTFGAGSRLTVL.

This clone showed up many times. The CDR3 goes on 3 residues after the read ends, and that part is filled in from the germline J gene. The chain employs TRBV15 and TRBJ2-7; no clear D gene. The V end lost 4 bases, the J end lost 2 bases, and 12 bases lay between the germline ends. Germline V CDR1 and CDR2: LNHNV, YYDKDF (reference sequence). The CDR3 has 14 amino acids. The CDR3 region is CATSIHATTYEQYF. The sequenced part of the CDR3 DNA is TGTGCCACCAGCATTCATGCGACAACCTACGAG.

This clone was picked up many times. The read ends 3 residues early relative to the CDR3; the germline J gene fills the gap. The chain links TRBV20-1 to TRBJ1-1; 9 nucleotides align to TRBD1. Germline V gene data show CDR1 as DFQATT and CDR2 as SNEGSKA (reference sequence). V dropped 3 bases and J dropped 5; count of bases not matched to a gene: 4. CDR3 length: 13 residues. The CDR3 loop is CSASVDRGTEAFF. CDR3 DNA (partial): TGCAGTGCTAGCGTGGACAGGGGAACTGAA.

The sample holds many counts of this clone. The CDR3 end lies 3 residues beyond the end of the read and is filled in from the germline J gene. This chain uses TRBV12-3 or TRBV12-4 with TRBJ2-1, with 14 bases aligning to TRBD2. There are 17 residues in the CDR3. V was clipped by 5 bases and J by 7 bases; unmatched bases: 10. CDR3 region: CASSAGTSGGLVNEQFF. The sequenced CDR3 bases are TGTGCCAGCAGTGCCGGGACTAGCGGGGGTTTAGTTAATGAG.

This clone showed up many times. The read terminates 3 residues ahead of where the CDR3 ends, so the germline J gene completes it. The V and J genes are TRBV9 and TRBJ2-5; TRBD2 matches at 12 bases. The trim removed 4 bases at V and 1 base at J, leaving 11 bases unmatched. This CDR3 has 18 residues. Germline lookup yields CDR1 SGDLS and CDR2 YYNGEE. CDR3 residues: CASSPRTSGTLRQETQYF. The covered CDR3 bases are TGTGCCAGCAGCCCCAGGACTAGCGGGACACTACGCCAAGAGACC. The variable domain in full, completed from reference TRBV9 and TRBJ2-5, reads DSGVTQTPKHLITATGQRVTLRCSPRSGDLSVYWYQQSLDQGLQFLIQYYNGEERAKGNILERFSAQQFPDLHSELNLSSLELGDSALYFCASSPRTSGTLRQETQYFGPGTRLLVL.

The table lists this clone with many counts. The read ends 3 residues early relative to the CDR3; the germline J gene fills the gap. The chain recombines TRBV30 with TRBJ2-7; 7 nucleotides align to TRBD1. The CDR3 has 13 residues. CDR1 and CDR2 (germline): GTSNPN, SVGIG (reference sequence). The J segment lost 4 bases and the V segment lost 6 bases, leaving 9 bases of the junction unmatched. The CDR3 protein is CACHRDSPYEQYF. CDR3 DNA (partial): TGTGCCTGTCACCGGGACAGCCCTTACGAG.

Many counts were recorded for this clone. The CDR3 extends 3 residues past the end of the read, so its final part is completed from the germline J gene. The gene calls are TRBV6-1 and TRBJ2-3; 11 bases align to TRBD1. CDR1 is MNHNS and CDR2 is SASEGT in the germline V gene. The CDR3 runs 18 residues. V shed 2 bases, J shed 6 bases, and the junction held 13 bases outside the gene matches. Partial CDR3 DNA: TGTGCCAGCAGTGAAAGGACAGGGGGCCTAGTCTCGGCGGATACG. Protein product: CASSERTGGLVSADT. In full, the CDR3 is CASSERTGGLVSADTQYF.

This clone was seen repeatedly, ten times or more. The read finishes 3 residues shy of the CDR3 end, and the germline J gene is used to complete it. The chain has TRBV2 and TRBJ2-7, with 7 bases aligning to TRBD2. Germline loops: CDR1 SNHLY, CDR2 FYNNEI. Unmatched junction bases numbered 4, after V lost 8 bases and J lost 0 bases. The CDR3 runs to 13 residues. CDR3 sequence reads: CASARGSSYEQYF. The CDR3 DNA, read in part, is TGTGCCAGCGCGCGGGGGAGCTCCTACGAG.

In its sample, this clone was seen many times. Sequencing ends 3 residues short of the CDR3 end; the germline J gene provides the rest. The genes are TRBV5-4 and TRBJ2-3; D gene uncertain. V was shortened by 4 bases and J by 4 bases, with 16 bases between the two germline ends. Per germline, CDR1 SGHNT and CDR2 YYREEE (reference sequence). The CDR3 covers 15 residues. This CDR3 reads CASSPRAAGADTQYF. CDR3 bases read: TGTGCCAGCAGCCCAAGGGCAGCCGGAGCAGATACG. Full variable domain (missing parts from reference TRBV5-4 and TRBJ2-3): ETGVTQSPTHLIKTRGQQVTLRCSSQSGHNTVSWYQQALGQGPQFIFQYYREEENGRGNFPPRFSGLQFPNYSSELNVNALELDDSALYLCASSPRAAGADTQYFGPGTRLTVL.

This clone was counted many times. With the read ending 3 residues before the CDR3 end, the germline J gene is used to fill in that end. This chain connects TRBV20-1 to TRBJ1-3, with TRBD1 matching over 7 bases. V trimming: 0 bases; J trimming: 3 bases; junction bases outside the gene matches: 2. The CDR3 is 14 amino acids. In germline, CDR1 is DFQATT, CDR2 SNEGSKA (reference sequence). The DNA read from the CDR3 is TGCAGTGCTAGAGAGACAGGGTATGGAAACACC. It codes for CSARETGYGNT. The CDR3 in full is CSARETGYGNTIYF.

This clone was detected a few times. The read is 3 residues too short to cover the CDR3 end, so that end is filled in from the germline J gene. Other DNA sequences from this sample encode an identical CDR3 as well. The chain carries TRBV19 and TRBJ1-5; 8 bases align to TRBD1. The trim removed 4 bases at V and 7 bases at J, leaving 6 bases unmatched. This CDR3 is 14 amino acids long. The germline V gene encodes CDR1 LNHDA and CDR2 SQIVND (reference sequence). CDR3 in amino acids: CASSKQGAGQPQHF. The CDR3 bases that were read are TGTGCCAGTAGTAAGCAGGGGGCAGGGCAGCCC.

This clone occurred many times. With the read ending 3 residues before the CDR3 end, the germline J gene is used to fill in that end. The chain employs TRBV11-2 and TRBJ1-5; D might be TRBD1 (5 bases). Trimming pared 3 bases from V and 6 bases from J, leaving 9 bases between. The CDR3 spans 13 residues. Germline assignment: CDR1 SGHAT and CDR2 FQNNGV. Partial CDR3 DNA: TGTGCCAGCAGCTTCGAAAGGGGTCAGCCC. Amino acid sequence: CASSFERGQP. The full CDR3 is CASSFERGQPQHF. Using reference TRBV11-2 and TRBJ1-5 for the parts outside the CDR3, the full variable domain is EAGVAQSPRYKIIEKRQSVAFWCNPISGHATLYWYQQILGQGPKLLIQFQNNGVVDDSQLPKDRFSAERLKGVDSTLKIQPAKLEDSAVYLCASSFERGQPQHFGDGTRLSIL.

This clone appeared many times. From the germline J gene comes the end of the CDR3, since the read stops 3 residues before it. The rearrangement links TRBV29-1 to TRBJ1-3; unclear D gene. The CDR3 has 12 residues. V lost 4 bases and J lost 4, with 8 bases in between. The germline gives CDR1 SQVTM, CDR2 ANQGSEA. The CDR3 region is CSVAEQGNTIYF. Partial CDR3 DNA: TGCAGCGTTGCTGAACAGGGAAACACC.

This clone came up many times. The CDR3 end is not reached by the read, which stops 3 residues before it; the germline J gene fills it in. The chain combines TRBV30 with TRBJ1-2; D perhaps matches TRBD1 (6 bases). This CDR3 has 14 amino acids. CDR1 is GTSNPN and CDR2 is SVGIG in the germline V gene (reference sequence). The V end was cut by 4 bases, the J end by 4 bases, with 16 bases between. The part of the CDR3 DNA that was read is TGTGCCTGGAAGAGTGCAGGGGTGGGCTATGGC. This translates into CAWKSAGVGYG. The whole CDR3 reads CAWKSAGVGYGYTF.

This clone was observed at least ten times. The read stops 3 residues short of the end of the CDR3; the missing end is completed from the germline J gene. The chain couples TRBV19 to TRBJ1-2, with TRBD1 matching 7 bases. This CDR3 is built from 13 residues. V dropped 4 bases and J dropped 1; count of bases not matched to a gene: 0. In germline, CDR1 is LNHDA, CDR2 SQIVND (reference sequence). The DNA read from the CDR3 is TGTGCCAGTAGTAGGGACAGTAACTATGGC. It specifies CASSRDSNYG. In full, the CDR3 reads CASSRDSNYGYTF.

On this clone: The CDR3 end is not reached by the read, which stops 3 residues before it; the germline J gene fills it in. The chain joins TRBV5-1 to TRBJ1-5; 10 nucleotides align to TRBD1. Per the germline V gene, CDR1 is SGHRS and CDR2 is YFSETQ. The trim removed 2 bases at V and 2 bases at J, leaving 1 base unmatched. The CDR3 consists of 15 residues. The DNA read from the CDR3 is TGCGCCAGCAGCTTAGGGACAGGGGGCAATCAGCCC. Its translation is CASSLGTGGNQP. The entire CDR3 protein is CASSLGTGGNQPQHF. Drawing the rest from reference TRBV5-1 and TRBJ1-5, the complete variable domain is KAGVTQTPRYLIKTRGQQVTLSCSPISGHRSVSWYQQTPGQGLQFLFEYFSETQRNKGNFPGRFSGRQFSNSRSEMNVSTLELGDSALYLCASSLGTGGNQPQHFGDGTRLSIL.

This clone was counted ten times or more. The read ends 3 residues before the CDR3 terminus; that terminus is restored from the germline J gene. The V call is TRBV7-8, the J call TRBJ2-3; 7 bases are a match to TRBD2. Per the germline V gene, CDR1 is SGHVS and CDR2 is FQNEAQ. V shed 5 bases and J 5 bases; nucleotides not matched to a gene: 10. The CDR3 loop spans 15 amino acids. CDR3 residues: CASSARLAGEDTQYF. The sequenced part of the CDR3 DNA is TGTGCCAGCAGCGCCCGACTAGCCGGAGAAGATACG. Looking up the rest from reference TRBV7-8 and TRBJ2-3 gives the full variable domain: GAGVSQSPRYKVAKRGQDVALRCDPISGHVSLFWYQQALGQGPEFLTYFQNEAQLDKSGLPSDRFFAERPEGSVSTLKIQRTQQEDSAVYLCASSARLAGEDTQYFGPGTRLTVL.

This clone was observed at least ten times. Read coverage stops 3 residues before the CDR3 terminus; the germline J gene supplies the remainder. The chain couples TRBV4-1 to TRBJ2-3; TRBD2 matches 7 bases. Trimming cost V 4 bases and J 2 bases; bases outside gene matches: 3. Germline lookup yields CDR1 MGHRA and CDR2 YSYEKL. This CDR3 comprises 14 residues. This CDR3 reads CASSRGTNTDTQYF. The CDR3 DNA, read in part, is TGCGCCAGCAGCCGAGGGACTAACACAGATACG.

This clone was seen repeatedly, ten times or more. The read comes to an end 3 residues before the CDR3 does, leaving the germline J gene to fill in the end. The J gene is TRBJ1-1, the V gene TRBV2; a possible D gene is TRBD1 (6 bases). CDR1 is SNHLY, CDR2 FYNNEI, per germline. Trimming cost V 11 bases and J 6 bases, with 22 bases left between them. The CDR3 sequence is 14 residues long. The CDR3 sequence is CAGVNRVAGPEAFF. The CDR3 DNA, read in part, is TGTGCCGGGGTCAACAGGGTGGCGGGCCCTGAA.